The 32 T cell receptor beta chains listed next were all sequenced from one sample in a study of cytomegalovirus exposure and HLA in healthy donors. The PCR used 60 Vbeta and 13 Jbeta primers. Data came from immunoSEQ multiplex PCR; TCRdb stores just in-frame clones and leaves some out. In the table there are some 200,000 clones, 76% of which are singletons. The specimen was PBMCs. These receptors were obtained from a young man in good health and CMV-seronegative.

Remarks on this clone: At one end, the junction sequence differs from germline, possibly due to a read error. The rearrangement links TRBV7-9 to TRBJ1-1; 7 bases fit TRBD1. Germline V CDR1 and CDR2: SEHNR, FQNEAQ (reference sequence). The CDR3 is 17 amino acids. CDR3: CSSSSLGQETLRTEAFF. CDR3 bases: TGTTCCAGCAGCTCCCTCGGACAGGAGACCCTGCGAACTGAAGCTTTCTTT.

Here the CDR3 reads CASSLGQGTQYF. The CDR3 DNA sequence: TGTGCCAGCAGCCTCGGACAGGGAACGCAGTATTTT. The V call is TRBV2, the J call TRBJ2-3; the match to TRBD1 covers 8 bases. Unmatched junction bases numbered 5, after V lost 6 bases and J lost 9 bases. Germline loops: CDR1 SNHLY, CDR2 FYNNEI. The CDR3 consists of 12 residues.

The V gene is TRBV6-6, the J gene TRBJ1-3, with D maybe TRBD1 (6 bases). With 6 bases removed from V and 0 bases from J, the gap between germline ends came to 15 bases. The CDR3 has 16 residues. Per germline, CDR1 MNHNY and CDR2 SVGAGI (reference sequence). CDR3 DNA sequence: TGTGCCAGCAGGCAGACAGGAATTATCTCTGGAAACACCATATATTTT. This sequence encodes CASRQTGIISGNTIYF.

This clone was counted between two and nine times. The chain carries TRBV6-1 and TRBJ2-7; 7 nucleotides agree with TRBD2. V dropped 2 bases and J dropped 3; count of bases not matched to a gene: 7. This CDR3 contains 15 residues. The germline CDR1 and CDR2 sequences are MNHNS and SASEGT. This CDR3 reads CASSELERGDYEQYF. CDR3 nucleotides: TGTGCCAGCAGTGAATTAGAGCGGGGCGACTACGAGCAGTACTTC.

This clone occurred a few times. This rearrangement joins TRBV5-1 to TRBJ2-7; D unresolved. Germline V lookup: CDR1 SGHRS, CDR2 YFSETQ. The CDR3 has 14 amino acids. V lost 1 base and J 3 bases, leaving 11 bases between the germline ends. The CDR3 nucleotides read TGCGCCAGCAGCTTGCCCTCCAACAGCTACGAGCAGTACTTC. Translating gives CASSLPSNSYEQYF.

This chain joins TRBV7-2 and TRBJ2-1; 10 positions match TRBD1. Trimming removed 5 bases from V and 3 bases from J; junction bases left unmatched: 4. Per the germline V gene, CDR1 is SGHTA and CDR2 is FQGNSA. The CDR3 length is 15 residues. CDR3 amino acids: CASSPRTGGYNEQFF. The CDR3, as DNA: TGTGCCAGCAGCCCCAGGACAGGGGGCTACAATGAGCAGTTCTTC.

The J gene is TRBJ1-3, the V gene TRBV7-8; unclear D gene. Trimming took 5 bases from V and 0 from J, leaving 11 bases between them. The CDR3 totals 15 residues. Germline lookup yields CDR1 SGHVS and CDR2 FQNEAQ. The CDR3 coding sequence is TGTGCCAGCAGCCGGTTCGGGGTCTCTGGAAACACCATATATTTT. Residues: CASSRFGVSGNTIYF. Drawing the rest from reference TRBV7-8 and TRBJ1-3, the complete variable domain is GAGVSQSPRYKVAKRGQDVALRCDPISGHVSLFWYQQALGQGPEFLTYFQNEAQLDKSGLPSDRFFAERPEGSVSTLKIQRTQQEDSAVYLCASSRFGVSGNTIYFGEGSWLTVV.

The chain joins TRBV10-3 to TRBJ1-6; D may be TRBD1 (6 bases). V lost 3 bases, J lost 10 bases, and 16 bases lay in between. Germline V gene sequence: CDR1 ENHRY, CDR2 SYGVKD. This CDR3 contains 15 residues. CDR3 in amino acids: CAISEVGGANSPLHF. The CDR3 DNA reads TGTGCCATCAGTGAAGTTGGGGGGGCGAACTCACCCCTCCACTTT.

This clone showed up just a few times. The rearrangement links TRBV5-5 to TRBJ1-1; D unresolved. V was cut by 0 bases and J by 1 base, with 7 bases left in between. The CDR3 covers 14 residues. Germline CDR1 and CDR2: SGHKS and YYEKEE (reference sequence). CDR3 protein: CASSLDRSNTEAFF. CDR3 coding DNA: TGTGCCAGCAGCTTGGACAGATCGAACACTGAAGCTTTCTTT. The entire variable domain, with the rest obtained from reference TRBV5-5 and TRBJ1-1, is as follows: DAGVTQSPTHLIKTRGQQVTLRCSPISGHKSVSWYQQVLGQGPQFIFQYYEKEERGRGNFPDRFSARQFPNYSSELNVNALLLGDSALYLCASSLDRSNTEAFFGQGTRLTVV.

As for this clone: Other DNA variants within this sample encode the same CDR3. V is TRBV15 and J is TRBJ2-7, with 7 bases identical to TRBD2. V lost 5 bases and J lost 0; bases outside the gene matches: 4. The germline CDR1 and CDR2 sequences are LNHNV and YYDKDF (reference sequence). The CDR3 length is 14 residues. CDR3 amino acids: CATSSSGYSYEQYF. The CDR3 nucleotides are TGTGCCACCAGCTCTAGCGGCTACTCCTACGAGCAGTACTTC.

The table lists this clone with a few counts. The chain joins TRBV5-1 to TRBJ2-5, with 8 bases aligning to TRBD1. Gene TRBJ2-7 matches the end of the DNA better, so the J call may be wrong. This CDR3 comprises 15 residues. CDR1 SGHRS and CDR2 YFSETQ come from the germline V gene. CDR3 coding DNA: TGCGCCAGCTCTTTGAAGGGACAGGTCTCCTACGAGCAGTACTTC. It yields the protein CASSLKGQVSYEQYF.

This clone was found once. The chain uses TRBV27 and TRBJ2-2; D is perhaps TRBD2 (6 bases). The V gene lost 1 base and the J gene lost 6 bases, with 12 bases spanning the gap. Germline V gene sequence: CDR1 MNHEY, CDR2 SMNVEV (reference sequence). The CDR3 runs 15 residues. CDR3 residues: CASSLWGDGAGELFF. DNA for the CDR3: TGTGCCAGCAGTTTATGGGGGGATGGCGCCGGGGAGCTGTTTTTT.

This clone came up a few times. The V gene is TRBV29-1, the J gene TRBJ2-7; 8 nucleotides line up with TRBD1. The trim removed 7 bases at V and 4 bases at J, leaving 18 bases unmatched. CDR3 length equals 16 residues. The germline V gene encodes CDR1 SQVTM and CDR2 ANQGSEA. The DNA for the CDR3 is TGCAGCGCCCGAGGACAGGGTAAATCCGTTGCTTACGAGCAGTACTTC. Amino acids: CSARGQGKSVAYEQYF.

The V gene is TRBV4-1, the J gene TRBJ1-5, with TRBD1 matching over 8 bases. Per the germline V gene, CDR1 is MGHRA and CDR2 is YSYEKL. CDR3 length equals 14 residues. Trimming took 4 bases from V and 4 from J; bases not matched to a gene: 3. The CDR3 DNA reads TGCGCCAGCAGCCTAGACAGGGGAAATCAGCCCCAGCATTTT. Translated: CASSLDRGNQPQHF.

The CDR3 is CASSLQGVGGQFYEQYF. CDR3 coding DNA: TGTGCCAGCAGTTTACAGGGGGTTGGGGGACAGTTTTACGAGCAGTACTTC. J is TRBJ2-7 and V is TRBV27, with 7 bases fitting TRBD1. Trimming took 2 bases from V and 4 from J; bases not matched to a gene: 14. The germline gives CDR1 MNHEY, CDR2 SMNVEV (reference sequence). This CDR3 comprises 17 residues.

The chain couples TRBV9 to TRBJ2-1; 12 nucleotides align to TRBD2. The junction had 1 base not matched to a gene; V was cut back by 2 bases and J by 7 bases. The CDR3 consists of 14 residues. Germline CDR1 reads SGDLS; CDR2 reads YYNGEE. The CDR3 DNA follows: TGTGCCAGCAGCGTCCTAGCGGGAGGGAATGAGCAGTTCTTC. It codes for CASSVLAGGNEQFF.

In its sample, this clone was seen once. The chain has TRBV7-9 and TRBJ1-3, with D maybe TRBD1 (5 bases). The CDR3 covers 15 residues. Trimming pared 6 bases from V and 3 bases from J, leaving 15 bases between. CDR1 and CDR2 from the germline V gene are SEHNR and FQNEAQ (reference sequence). The CDR3 spells CASSFPQGSGNTIYF. CDR3 DNA sequence: TGTGCCAGCAGTTTTCCTCAGGGAAGTGGAAACACCATATATTTT.

The chain joins TRBV4-1 to TRBJ2-5; a weak D match, TRBD1 (6 bases). V was pared by 6 bases and J by 2 bases, with 10 bases between. CDR3 size: 13 residues. Germline loops: CDR1 MGHRA, CDR2 YSYEKL. The CDR3 bases are TGCGCCAGCAGTCTACAGGGTCAAGAGACCCAGTACTTC. Amino acids: CASSLQGQETQYF.

V is TRBV28 and J is TRBJ1-3; 7 bases are shared with TRBD1. The CDR3 loop spans 17 amino acids. J gave up 0 bases and V 2 bases, and 7 bases lay outside the gene matches. Germline V gene data show CDR1 as MDHEN and CDR2 as SYDVKM. CDR3 residues: CASSLPTGVSSGNTIYF. DNA for the CDR3: TGTGCCAGCAGTTTACCTACAGGGGTGAGCTCTGGAAACACCATATATTTT.

The chain uses TRBV5-4 and TRBJ1-6, with 8 nucleotides matching TRBD1. The CDR3 totals 16 residues. Germline CDR1 and CDR2: SGHNT and YYREEE (reference sequence). The J segment lost 4 bases and the V segment lost 3 bases, leaving 6 bases of the junction unmatched. The CDR3: CASSYGQGGYNSPLHF. In DNA form, the CDR3 reads TGTGCCAGCAGCTATGGACAGGGAGGGTATAATTCACCCCTCCACTTT.

DNA of the CDR3: TGCGCCAGCAGCCGAACAGGGAAGGGAGAGGACACCATATATTTT. Protein product: CASSRTGKGEDTIYF. The genes are TRBV5-1 and TRBJ1-3; tentatively, D is TRBD1 (6 bases). The germline V gene has CDR1 SGHRS and CDR2 YFSETQ. CDR3 length equals 15 residues. V was trimmed by 4 bases and J by 8 bases, leaving 19 bases between them. The whole variable domain, remainder taken from reference TRBV5-1 and TRBJ1-3, is KAGVTQTPRYLIKTRGQQVTLSCSPISGHRSVSWYQQTPGQGLQFLFEYFSETQRNKGNFPGRFSGRQFSNSRSEMNVSTLELGDSALYLCASSRTGKGEDTIYFGEGSWLTVV.

V and J are TRBV6-1 and TRBJ1-5, with TRBD1 matching 9 bases. CDR1 is MNHNS, CDR2 SASEGT, per germline. V was clipped by 4 bases and J by 2 bases; unmatched bases: 9. The CDR3 sequence is 17 residues long. The CDR3 coding sequence is TGTGCCAGCAGTGGGACAGGGGAATGGGACGGCAATCAGCCCCAGCATTTT. Its translation is CASSGTGEWDGNQPQHF.

In its sample, this clone was seen a few times. The sample contains more than one DNA sequence encoding this CDR3. The V call is TRBV28, the J call TRBJ2-5; no firm D call. Looked up from germline, CDR1 is MDHEN and CDR2 is SYDVKM. Trimming shortened V by 5 bases and J by 5 bases, and 6 bases separated the two germline ends. The CDR3 runs to 11 residues. Here the CDR3 DNA reads TGTGCCAGCAGTCTCGAGGAGACCCAGTACTTC. This codes for CASSLEETQYF.

The chain combines TRBV6-1 with TRBJ2-7; 7 nucleotides align to TRBD2. The CDR3 consists of 14 residues. CDR1 and CDR2 (germline): MNHNS, SASEGT. With V trimmed by 4 bases and J by 2 bases, 5 bases remained unmatched. CDR3 sequence (DNA): TGTGCCAGCAGTGGACTAGCACCTCCCTACGAGCAGTACTTC. Amino acids: CASSGLAPPYEQYF.

Only a few counts were recorded for this clone. The chain is built from TRBV6-6 and TRBJ1-2; possibly TRBD1 for D (5 bases). Germline V gene sequence: CDR1 MNHNY, CDR2 SVGAGI (reference sequence). The CDR3 runs to 13 residues. V was trimmed by 7 bases and J by 7 bases, leaving 16 bases between them. The CDR3 sequence: CASTTWGEGGYTF. The DNA for the CDR3 is TGTGCCAGCACCACTTGGGGGGAAGGTGGCTACACCTTC.

V usage is TRBV28 and J usage is TRBJ2-1; D gene ambiguous. The germline V and J ends were trimmed by 7 bases and 4 bases, with 11 bases remaining between them. The CDR3 extends over 13 amino acids. Germline CDR1 reads MDHEN; CDR2 reads SYDVKM. The CDR3 sequence is CASIKEFYNEQFF. CDR3 in DNA: TGTGCCAGCATAAAAGAGTTTTACAATGAGCAGTTCTTC.

This clone was counted a few times. This sequence joins TRBV30 and TRBJ1-4; 10 nucleotides align to TRBD1. Germline V gives CDR1 GTSNPN, CDR2 SVGIG (reference sequence). The V and J ends lost 7 bases and 8 bases, in that order; junction bases with no gene match: 10. The CDR3 covers 14 residues. Here the CDR3 DNA reads TGTGCCTCCGAATGGACAGGGGGAGGGGAAAAACTGTTTTTT. Translated: CASEWTGGGEKLFF.

The chain recombines TRBV19 with TRBJ1-1; unclear D gene. The length of the CDR3 is 14 residues. Deletions cut 6 bases from V and 0 bases from J, with 11 bases between. Germline CDR1 and CDR2: LNHDA and SQIVND (reference sequence). CDR3 region: CASSPAQVNTEAFF. CDR3 nucleotides: TGTGCCAGTAGCCCGGCCCAGGTGAACACTGAAGCTTTCTTT. Combining the CDR3 with reference TRBV19 and TRBJ1-1 gives the whole variable domain DGGITQSPKYLFRKEGQNVTLSCEQNLNHDAMYWYRQDPGQGLRLIYYSQIVNDFQKGDIAEGYSVSREKKESFPLTVTSAQKNPTAFYLCASSPAQVNTEAFFGQGTRLTVV.

The chain links TRBV29-1 to TRBJ2-1, with 7 nucleotides matching TRBD1. From germline, CDR1 is SQVTM and CDR2 ANQGSEA. J gave up 2 bases and V 7 bases, and 14 bases lay outside the gene matches. The CDR3 is 16 residues long. The CDR3 region has the DNA TGCAGCGCCAATTACCCGACAGGGACGACCTACAATGAGCAGTTCTTC. Its translation: CSANYPTGTTYNEQFF.

The V call is TRBV6-1, the J call TRBJ1-5, with 7 bases fitting TRBD1. With 6 bases clipped from V and 4 bases from J, the junction kept 9 bases outside the gene matches. The CDR3 totals 15 residues. The V gene's germline CDR1 is MNHNS and CDR2 SASEGT. CDR3 nucleotides: TGTGCCAGCAGCGCTGACAGGGTCTGGAATCAGCCCCAGCATTTT. Residues: CASSADRVWNQPQHF.

The gene calls are TRBV25-1 and TRBJ1-4; TRBD1 matches 8 bases. The germline gives CDR1 MGHDK, CDR2 SYGVNS. Unmatched junction bases numbered 13, after V lost 1 base and J lost 6 bases. There are 18 residues in the CDR3. The CDR3 loop reads CASSESLRRTGLDEKLFF. CDR3 coding DNA: TGTGCCAGCAGTGAATCCCTCCGCCGGACAGGGTTGGATGAAAAACTGTTTTTT.

The rearrangement links TRBV5-4 to TRBJ2-7; 8 bases match TRBD1. Germline V gene sequence: CDR1 SGHNT, CDR2 YYREEE (reference sequence). After removal of 3 bases from V and 2 bases from J, the junction contained 7 bases not matched to a gene. The CDR3 has 15 residues. The CDR3, as DNA: TGTGCCAGCAGCTCGGACAGGGCCCCAGCCTACGAGCAGTACTTC. Translated: CASSSDRAPAYEQYF.